These 32 T cell receptor beta chains were all obtained from the same sample, sequenced in a study of regulatory T cells in long-lasting Graves disease. Arm-PCR of CDR3 regions and iRepertoire HTBI primers were the basis on which TCR beta libraries were built. One entry per CDR3 protein, called by TCRdb with MiXCR from the multiplex PCR reads. The profile covers approximately 470,000 distinct CDR3 sequences, with about 16% appearing a single time and over 9% taken by the ten largest. Time point reported: newly diagnosed GD, antithyroid drugs for less than 3 months. PBMC RNA was the source of the TCR library. These data were also filed under a second study, of T cells in Graves' hyperthyroidism and ophthalmopathy.

The sequencing here drew on peripheral blood mononuclear cells (PBMCs), taken at new diagnosis, from a patient treated with antithyroid drugs. The origin of the receptors is a man between 35 and 55 years old with Graves disease.

This clonotype was seen a handful of times. The V call is TRBV5-1, the J call TRBJ1-1; 7 nucleotides agree with TRBD1. This CDR3 region has 15 residues. The germline V gene has CDR1 SGHRS and CDR2 YFSETQ. V lost 0 bases, J lost 10 bases, and 12 bases stayed unmatched. CDR3 DNA: TGCGCCAGCAGCTTGGCAGGTGGTCAGGGGGTTGGAGCTTTCTTT. This translates into CASSLAGGQGVGAFF. Variable domain in full (rest from reference TRBV5-1 and TRBJ1-1): KAGVTQTPRYLIKTRGQQVTLSCSPISGHRSVSWYQQTPGQGLQFLFEYFSETQRNKGNFPGRFSGRQFSNSRSEMNVSTLELGDSALYLCASSLAGGQGVGAFFGQGTRLTVV.

Ten or more counts support this clonotype. The CDR3 DNA reads TGTGCCACCGGCCTACGGGTGACAGGGAAACAAGAGACCCAGTACTTC. Translating gives CATGLRVTGKQETQYF. The chain recombines TRBV24-1 with TRBJ2-5; 7 nucleotides match TRBD1. Germline CDR1 is KGHDR and CDR2 is SFDVKD. The V segment lost 9 bases and the J segment 2 bases; nucleotides outside the gene matches: 14. This CDR3 is built from 16 residues.

The chain is built from TRBV19 and TRBJ2-7; 9 nucleotides line up with TRBD2. There are 15 residues in the CDR3. Germline lookup yields CDR1 LNHDA and CDR2 SQIVND (reference sequence). Unmatched junction bases numbered 6, after V lost 3 bases and J lost 3 bases. In nucleotides, the CDR3 is TGTGCCAGTAGTATGGTGACTAGCGGACACTACGAGCAGTACTTC. Amino acids: CASSMVTSGHYEQYF.

The rearrangement joins TRBV5-8 to TRBJ2-5; no definite D call. V lost 4 bases and J 5 bases, leaving 18 bases between the germline ends. Germline CDR1 and CDR2: SGHTS and YDEGEE. The CDR3 has 15 residues. The CDR3 DNA follows: TGTGCCAGCAGCGTTAAAAGGACGGGCTCCGAGACCCAGTACTTC. Amino acid sequence: CASSVKRTGSETQYF.

This clonotype has ten or more counts. The gene calls are TRBV20-1 and TRBJ2-7, with D maybe TRBD1 (6 bases). CDR1 is DFQATT and CDR2 is SNEGSKA in the germline V gene (reference sequence). The CDR3 totals 12 residues. The ends were cut back, 4 bases at V and 1 base at J, with 8 bases in the middle. The CDR3 sequence is CSATGQSYEQYF. The CDR3, as DNA: TGCAGTGCTACCGGACAGTCCTACGAGCAGTACTTC.

This clonotype turned up a few times. This chain connects TRBV6-1 to TRBJ2-6, with TRBD1 matching over 10 bases. V shed 5 bases and J 6 bases; nucleotides not matched to a gene: 10. The CDR3 sequence is 17 residues long. Germline values: CDR1 MNHNS, CDR2 SASEGT. The CDR3 DNA sequence: TGTGCCAGCAGTATCCGGGACAGGGGACTGGTGGCCAACGTCCTGACTTTC. This gives the protein CASSIRDRGLVANVLTF.

This clonotype came up a few times. This chain uses TRBV9 with TRBJ1-2; TRBD1 matches 7 bases. V shed 3 bases and J 8 bases; nucleotides not matched to a gene: 7. This CDR3 region has 13 residues. Germline lookup yields CDR1 SGDLS and CDR2 YYNGEE. The CDR3 protein is CASSAEGARGYTF. The CDR3 region has the DNA TGTGCCAGCAGCGCTGAGGGGGCGCGGGGCTACACCTTC.

A few counts support this clonotype. V gene TRBV18 combines with J gene TRBJ2-7, with 8 nucleotides matching TRBD1. The CDR3 consists of 15 residues. The V and J ends lost 8 bases and 0 bases, in that order; junction bases with no gene match: 9. CDR1 and CDR2 (germline): KGHSH, LQKENI. The CDR3 DNA follows: TGTGCCAGCCCATCAACCGGGACAGGCTCCTACGAGCAGTACTTC. It encodes CASPSTGTGSYEQYF.

The table lists this clonotype with many counts. The chain recombines TRBV7-6 with TRBJ2-1, with D perhaps TRBD1 or TRBD2 (5 bases each). CDR1 and CDR2 (germline): SGHVS, FNYEAQ. This CDR3 spans 15 amino acids. V was clipped by 5 bases and J by 0 bases, with 11 bases between them. CDR3 sequence (DNA): TGTGCCAGCAGCCGGGACCGCGCCTCCTACAATGAGCAGTTCTTC. It is translated as CASSRDRASYNEQFF.

This clonotype was recorded many times. The chain carries TRBV5-1 and TRBJ2-1; the match to TRBD2 covers 11 bases. CDR1 and CDR2 from the germline V gene are SGHRS and YFSETQ. This CDR3 region has 15 residues. Unmatched junction bases numbered 5, after V lost 0 bases and J lost 9 bases. This CDR3 reads CASSLGTSGSGEQFF. The CDR3 DNA reads as TGCGCCAGCAGCTTGGGCACTAGCGGGAGCGGTGAGCAGTTCTTC.

This clonotype was seen more than once but under ten times. The chain combines TRBV5-5 with TRBJ2-7; TRBD1 is a possible D gene (5 bases). This CDR3 contains 15 residues. The germline V gene encodes CDR1 SGHKS and CDR2 YYEKEE (reference sequence). Trimming took 0 bases from V and 3 from J, leaving 13 bases between them. CDR3 in amino acids: CASSLVPGIDYEQYF. Here the CDR3 DNA reads TGTGCCAGCAGCTTGGTGCCAGGGATCGACTACGAGCAGTACTTC.

This clonotype occurred many times. The rearrangement links TRBV10-2 to TRBJ2-7; TRBD2 matches 8 bases. V trimming: 4 bases; J trimming: 3 bases; junction bases outside the gene matches: 8. The CDR3 spans 15 residues. Germline V gene data show CDR1 as WSHSY and CDR2 as SAAADI. The CDR3 DNA follows: TGCGCCAGCAGTGGGGGACCGGGACTAGACTACGAGCAGTACTTC. Translating it yields CASSGGPGLDYEQYF.

This clonotype came up many times. This chain uses TRBV20-1 with TRBJ2-7; D unclear. The germline V gene has CDR1 DFQATT and CDR2 SNEGSKA (reference sequence). Trimming removed 3 bases at V and 0 bases at J, with 12 bases between. The CDR3 extends over 14 amino acids. The CDR3 reads CSASTSASSYEQYF. The CDR3 DNA follows: TGCAGTGCTAGTACATCTGCGAGCTCCTACGAGCAGTACTTC.

CDR3 coding DNA: TGCGCCAGCAGTCGGACAGGGAGGTCGGAGACCCAGTACTTC. It encodes CASSRTGRSETQYF. V gene TRBV5-1 combines with J gene TRBJ2-5; 8 nucleotides match TRBD1. This CDR3 contains 14 residues. Germline V lookup: CDR1 SGHRS, CDR2 YFSETQ. J lost 5 bases, V lost 5 bases, and 8 bases had no gene match.

This clonotype was seen a few times. The chain employs TRBV5-4 and TRBJ2-7, with D perhaps being TRBD1 or TRBD2 (5 bases each). Germline V CDR1 and CDR2: SGHNT, YYREEE (reference sequence). Trimming removed 1 base from V and 2 bases from J, with 13 bases in between. The CDR3 totals 15 residues. The CDR3 reads CASSLKHKGPYEQYF. The CDR3, as DNA: TGTGCCAGCAGCTTGAAACACAAGGGACCCTACGAGCAGTACTTC.

At least ten counts were recorded for this clonotype. The J gene is TRBJ2-1, the V gene TRBV28, with 11 bases that match TRBD2. CDR3 length: 15 residues. The germline gives CDR1 MDHEN, CDR2 SYDVKM. J gave up 10 bases and V 4 bases, and 9 bases lay outside the gene matches. The CDR3 bases are TGTGCCAGCAGTTCTTATAGCGGGAGGGCCGGAGAGCAGTTCTTC. Protein sequence: CASSSYSGRAGEQFF.

This clonotype was counted ten times or more. V is TRBV7-3 and J is TRBJ1-4; D may be TRBD1 (6 bases). The germline CDR1 and CDR2 sequences are SGHTA and FQGTGA. V was pared by 1 base and J by 7 bases, with 10 bases between. CDR3 length: 14 residues. The CDR3 DNA is TGTGCCAGCAGCTTAAACAGGGAGAGTGAAAAACTGTTTTTT. This sequence encodes CASSLNRESEKLFF.

The table lists this clonotype with many counts. Here the CDR3 reads CSAIRGRTEAFF. CDR3 sequence (DNA): TGCAGTGCTATCAGGGGTCGTACTGAAGCTTTCTTT. The chain employs TRBV20-1 and TRBJ1-1, with D possibly matching TRBD1 (6 bases). Deletions cut 4 bases from V and 5 bases from J, with 11 bases between. This CDR3 region has 12 residues. Germline V gene sequence: CDR1 DFQATT, CDR2 SNEGSKA (reference sequence).

The V and J genes are TRBV12-3 or TRBV12-4 and TRBJ2-1; 14 nucleotides agree with TRBD2. The J segment lost 8 bases and the V segment lost 5 bases, leaving 8 bases of the junction unmatched. CDR3 length: 16 residues. DNA for the CDR3: TGTGCCAGCAGTCGGGCGGGACTAGCGGGGGAAGATGAGCAGTTCTTC. Protein: CASSRAGLAGEDEQFF.

Concerning this clonotype: A far larger clone is one nucleotide away, so this likely arose from a read error. The chain employs TRBV12-3 or TRBV12-4 and TRBJ2-2; D unclear. Deletions cut 6 bases from V and 1 base from J, with 24 bases between. This CDR3 comprises 19 residues. CDR3 nucleotide sequence: TGTGCCAGCAGAGCCCATAAACAAATTGGCAACGTGAACACCGGGGAGCTGTTTTTT. Amino acids: CASRAHKQIGNVNTGELFF.

This clonotype was picked up many times. The chain employs TRBV28 and TRBJ2-7; 8 bases align to TRBD1. CDR3 length: 15 amino acids. Per the germline V gene, CDR1 is MDHEN and CDR2 is SYDVKM. V gave up 5 bases and J gave up 2 bases; unmatched junction bases: 8. CDR3: CASSPTGGQTYEQYF. The CDR3 bases are TGTGCCAGCAGTCCAACAGGGGGACAAACCTACGAGCAGTACTTC.

This clonotype was counted ten times or more. The V gene is TRBV2, the J gene TRBJ1-2; D gene unclear. V shed 4 bases and J shed 8 bases, with 26 bases lying between them. CDR3 length equals 17 residues. Germline lookup yields CDR1 SNHLY and CDR2 FYNNEI. The CDR3 reads CASSGQRTRSLLGGYTF. In DNA, the CDR3 is TGTGCCAGCAGTGGCCAAAGGACGCGATCCCTCCTTGGGGGCTACACCTTC.

V usage is TRBV5-1 and J usage is TRBJ2-5, with 12 bases that match TRBD2. The germline CDR1 and CDR2 sequences are SGHRS and YFSETQ. This CDR3 comprises 16 residues. V lost 4 bases and J lost 3; bases outside the gene matches: 7. The CDR3 DNA is TGCGCCAGCAGCAGCGGGACTAGCGGGCTAGAAGAGACCCAGTACTTC. Protein product: CASSSGTSGLEETQYF.

This clonotype was detected ten times or more. The chain couples TRBV7-8 to TRBJ1-2; TRBD1 might be the D (6 bases). This CDR3 region has 14 residues. The V and J ends lost 5 bases and 2 bases respectively, with 12 bases between them. The germline V gene has CDR1 SGHVS and CDR2 FQNEAQ. CDR3 protein: CASSLGQRNYGYTF. CDR3 sequence (DNA): TGTGCCAGCAGCCTAGGACAGAGAAACTATGGCTACACCTTC. Together with reference TRBV7-8 and TRBJ1-2, the CDR3 gives the full variable domain: GAGVSQSPRYKVAKRGQDVALRCDPISGHVSLFWYQQALGQGPEFLTYFQNEAQLDKSGLPSDRFFAERPEGSVSTLKIQRTQQEDSAVYLCASSLGQRNYGYTFGSGTRLTVV.

This clonotype was detected ten times or more. The V and J genes are TRBV3-1 and TRBJ2-1, with D possibly matching TRBD1 (6 bases). The CDR3 contains 12 residues. V was trimmed by 7 bases and J by 5 bases, leaving 9 bases between them. CDR1 LGHDT and CDR2 YNNKEL come from the germline V gene (reference sequence). This CDR3 reads CASTRGDNEQFF. The CDR3 DNA is TGTGCCAGCACCAGGGGCGACAATGAGCAGTTCTTC.

This clonotype was picked up many times. The V call is TRBV28, the J call TRBJ2-7, with unresolved D. Trimming took off 6 bases at V and 3 bases at J, with 9 bases between the two ends. This CDR3 region has 12 residues. Per the germline V gene, CDR1 is MDHEN and CDR2 is SYDVKM. The CDR3 protein is CASSLNNYEQYF. DNA for the CDR3: TGTGCCAGCAGCTTAAATAACTACGAGCAGTACTTC.

This clonotype was counted many times. The chain joins TRBV5-1 to TRBJ2-3; D is unresolved. Germline V gene sequence: CDR1 SGHRS, CDR2 YFSETQ. V lost 2 bases and J lost 0, with 10 bases in between. CDR3 length equals 15 residues. Here the CDR3 reads CASSLDLSSTDTQYF. CDR3 sequence (DNA): TGCGCCAGCAGCTTAGACTTGTCGAGCACAGATACGCAGTATTTT.

This clonotype has only a few counts. The chain has TRBV5-1 and TRBJ2-5; D assignment may be TRBD1 or TRBD2 (5 bases each). This CDR3 has 13 amino acids. The V end was cut by 4 bases, the J end by 5 bases, with 12 bases between. CDR1 and CDR2 (germline): SGHRS, YFSETQ. The DNA for the CDR3 is TGCGCCAGCAGCCCAGGGACGTTGGAGACCCAGTACTTC. Translating it yields CASSPGTLETQYF.

The chain links TRBV5-4 to TRBJ2-5; the match to TRBD2 covers 7 bases. CDR1 and CDR2 from the germline V gene are SGHNT and YYREEE (reference sequence). J gave up 0 bases and V 4 bases, and 9 bases lay outside the gene matches. The CDR3 contains 16 residues. The CDR3 sequence is CASSPEELAYQETQYF. CDR3 in DNA: TGTGCCAGCAGCCCGGAGGAACTAGCGTACCAAGAGACCCAGTACTTC.

This clonotype was recorded at least ten times. The chain recombines TRBV14 with TRBJ1-1, with TRBD1 identical over 7 bases. The CDR3 is 14 residues long. J lost 3 bases, V lost 4 bases, and 5 bases had no gene match. The germline V gene has CDR1 SGHDN and CDR2 FVKESK. CDR3 sequence reads: CASSPTGWDTEAFF. The CDR3, as DNA: TGTGCCAGCAGCCCGACAGGGTGGGACACTGAAGCTTTCTTT.

There are many counts of this clonotype. The J gene is TRBJ1-4, the V gene TRBV28; D unclear. CDR3 length: 13 residues. The V end lost 10 bases, the J end lost 7 bases, and 16 bases lay between the germline ends. The V gene's germline CDR1 is MDHEN and CDR2 SYDVKM. CDR3 DNA: TGTGCCATTTCTGAACTCTCCTCTGAAAAACTGTTTTTT. This sequence encodes CAISELSSEKLFF.

There are many counts of this clonotype. V and J are TRBV7-6 and TRBJ2-2, with 9 bases that match TRBD2. Germline V gene sequence: CDR1 SGHVS, CDR2 FNYEAQ. The CDR3 spans 15 residues. The trim removed 5 bases at V and 6 bases at J, leaving 7 bases unmatched. CDR3 DNA: TGTGCCAGCAGCCTTAGCGGGAGAATAGCCGGGGAGCTGTTTTTT. It specifies CASSLSGRIAGELFF.